These 28 T cell receptor beta chains share one sample of origin, sequenced in a study of preoperative IRX-2 immunotherapy in early breast cancer. As for treatment: preoperative locoregional IRX-2 cytokine immunotherapy. Generated by immunoSEQ multiplex PCR, the TCRdb table keeps only in-frame clones and is missing some. This table holds around 60,000 clones, around 94% found once. Sampling was carried out from a patient treated with IRX-2 immunotherapy. These receptors were obtained from a human donor with breast cancer.

The chain uses TRBV19 and TRBJ1-5; D unresolved. From germline, CDR1 is LNHDA and CDR2 SQIVND (reference sequence). The V end was cut by 3 bases, the J end by 5 bases, with 11 bases between. This CDR3 has 14 residues. CDR3 sequence: CASSIVGIHQPQHF. The DNA of the CDR3 is TGTGCCAGTAGTATCGTAGGGATCCATCAGCCCCAGCATTTT.

The rearrangement uses TRBV4-3 and TRBJ1-1; unclear D gene. This CDR3 region has 16 residues. The V gene lost 1 base and the J gene lost 0 bases, with 12 bases spanning the gap. Germline-derived CDR1 and CDR2 are LGHNA and YSLEER. The CDR3: CASSQGAFSMNTEAFF. The DNA of the CDR3 is TGCGCCAGCAGCCAAGGGGCCTTTTCTATGAACACTGAAGCTTTCTTT.

This sequence joins TRBV18 and TRBJ1-1, with no clear D. CDR1 and CDR2 (germline): KGHSH, LQKENI. V was clipped by 3 bases and J by 3 bases, with 8 bases between them. The CDR3 consists of 13 residues. CDR3 bases: TGTGCCAGCTCACCCGACACCTACACTGAAGCTTTCTTT. Translating it yields CASSPDTYTEAFF.

This chain links TRBV7-8 with TRBJ2-1; D is possibly TRBD2 (6 bases). The V gene lost 4 bases and the J gene lost 7 bases, with 20 bases spanning the gap. Per the germline V gene, CDR1 is SGHVS and CDR2 is FQNEAQ. The CDR3 covers 16 residues. For the CDR3, the DNA is TGTGCCAGCAGCTGGGGGGTATCGGGAGTTCAGAATGAGCAGTTCTTC. Its protein product is CASSWGVSGVQNEQFF.

This chain links TRBV7-2 with TRBJ2-4; 11 bases agree with TRBD1. The CDR3 has 14 residues. Germline assignment: CDR1 SGHTA and CDR2 FQGNSA. V was pared by 1 base and J by 9 bases, with 2 bases of the junction left unmatched. In nucleotides, the CDR3 is TGTGCCAGCAGCTTAGGTGGGACAGGGGGCATTCAGTACTTC. This encodes CASSLGGTGGIQYF.

Points on this clone: Different DNA sequences within this sample yield the same CDR3. The chain carries TRBV7-2 and TRBJ2-3; the D is unclear. The CDR3 runs 12 residues. Trimming left V 3 bases short and J 3 bases short, with 4 bases between. Germline CDR1 SGHTA, CDR2 FQGNSA. The CDR3 DNA sequence: TGTGCCAGCAGCTTCTCGACAGATACGCAGTATTTT. It specifies CASSFSTDTQYF.

This clone was detected only once. The J gene is TRBJ2-7, the V gene TRBV5-6; D remains ambiguous. Germline V gene sequence: CDR1 SGHDT, CDR2 YYEEEE. V gave up 1 base and J gave up 6 bases, with 8 bases separating them. CDR3 size: 12 residues. Written as DNA, the CDR3 is TGTGCCAGCAGCTTGTTGGTTGGCGAGCAGTACTTC. Translation gives CASSLLVGEQYF.

The chain is built from TRBV7-9 and TRBJ2-2, with D maybe TRBD1 (5 bases). Trimming removed 2 bases from V and 2 bases from J, with 9 bases in between. The CDR3 covers 15 residues. Germline lookup yields CDR1 SEHNR and CDR2 FQNEAQ (reference sequence). For the CDR3, the DNA is TGTGCCAGCAGCTTAAGTGGGGCCAACACCGGGGAGCTGTTTTTT. Translating it yields CASSLSGANTGELFF.

CDR3 sequence: CASSGQGVNYEQYF. As DNA, the CDR3 is TGTGCCAGCAGTGGACAGGGGGTGAACTACGAGCAGTACTTC. The rearrangement links TRBV2 to TRBJ2-7; TRBD1 aligns across 9 bases. The length of the CDR3 is 14 residues. Germline V lookup: CDR1 SNHLY, CDR2 FYNNEI. Trimming at V came to 4 bases and at J to 3 bases, leaving 4 bases not matched to a gene.

The V gene is TRBV21-1, the J gene TRBJ1-6. TRBV21-1 is a pseudogene locus. The CDR3 is 16 residues long. Here the CDR3 DNA reads TGTGCCAGCAGCCCCCGCGACCGGGGTTGGAATTCACCCCTCCACTTT. Translation gives CASSPRDRGWNSPLHF.

The rearrangement uses TRBV6-6 and TRBJ2-2, with D possibly TRBD2 on 5 matching bases. CDR3 length: 14 residues. V shed 6 bases and J shed 5 bases, with 13 bases lying between them. Germline-derived CDR1 and CDR2 are MNHNY and SVGAGI (reference sequence). The CDR3 nucleotides read TGTGCCAGCAGCCTTGATAGGGAGACCGGGGAGCTGTTTTTT. Encoded protein: CASSLDRETGELFF.

The chain links TRBV5-1 to TRBJ1-2; D might be TRBD1 (5 bases). The CDR3 contains 16 residues. The germline V gene encodes CDR1 SGHRS and CDR2 YFSETQ. Trimming left V 5 bases short and J 8 bases short, with 25 bases between. The CDR3 bases are TGCGCCAGCAGATTTGACGGGGGGACCCCGATGCGGGGCTACACCTTC. The encoded protein is CASRFDGGTPMRGYTF.

The chain joins TRBV27 to TRBJ2-3; 9 nucleotides line up with TRBD2. This CDR3 has 16 residues. The germline V gene encodes CDR1 MNHEY and CDR2 SMNVEV (reference sequence). V shed 2 bases, J shed 6 bases, and the junction held 9 bases outside the gene matches. CDR3 region: CASSLVGGGASDTQYF. The CDR3 DNA reads as TGTGCCAGCAGTTTAGTAGGCGGGGGGGCCTCGGATACGCAGTATTTT.

CDR3 DNA: TGTGCCAGCAGCACTCGACTAGACATACACCATGAGCAGTTCTTC. Protein sequence: CASSTRLDIHHEQFF. V gene TRBV7-9 combines with J gene TRBJ2-1; perhaps TRBD2 as D (6 bases). The CDR3 is 15 residues long. CDR1 is SEHNR and CDR2 is FQNEAQ in the germline V gene (reference sequence). V was clipped by 5 bases and J by 8 bases, with 19 bases between them. The full variable domain, completed using reference TRBV7-9 and TRBJ2-1, is DTGVSQNPRHKITKRGQNVTFRCDPISEHNRLYWYRQTLGQGPEFLTYFQNEAQLEKSRLLSDRFSAERPKGSFSTLEIQRTEQGDSAMYLCASSTRLDIHHEQFFGPGTRLTVL.

The rearrangement uses TRBV4-1 and TRBJ1-6; D is possibly TRBD1 (6 bases). The germline V gene has CDR1 MGHRA and CDR2 YSYEKL. The CDR3 runs to 18 residues. Trimming removed 1 base from V and 8 bases from J, with 21 bases in between. CDR3 nucleotides: TGCGCCAGCAGCCAAGGCTTCCAAACCGGGACACTCGATTCACCCCTCCACTTT. Its protein is CASSQGFQTGTLDSPLHF.

The chain combines TRBV18 with TRBJ2-2; tentative D call: TRBD2 (7 bases). Germline V gives CDR1 KGHSH, CDR2 LQKENI. The CDR3 has 15 residues. Trimming took 2 bases from V and 5 from J, leaving 12 bases between them. The CDR3 sequence: CASSPGGARTGELFF. The DNA for the CDR3 is TGTGCCAGCTCACCAGGGGGGGCCAGAACCGGGGAGCTGTTTTTT.

The chain is built from TRBV5-1 and TRBJ1-1; D may be TRBD1 (6 bases). CDR1 and CDR2 from the germline V gene are SGHRS and YFSETQ. Deletions cut 0 bases from V and 0 bases from J, with 18 bases between. This CDR3 has 18 residues. In nucleotides, the CDR3 is TGCGCCAGCAGCTTGGATGGGGGCACCCATCGAATGAACACTGAAGCTTTCTTT. Translating it yields CASSLDGGTHRMNTEAFF. Looking up the rest from reference TRBV5-1 and TRBJ1-1 gives the full variable domain: KAGVTQTPRYLIKTRGQQVTLSCSPISGHRSVSWYQQTPGQGLQFLFEYFSETQRNKGNFPGRFSGRQFSNSRSEMNVSTLELGDSALYLCASSLDGGTHRMNTEAFFGQGTRLTVV.

The rearrangement uses TRBV11-3 and TRBJ2-2, with D possibly being TRBD2 (5 bases). V dropped 4 bases and J dropped 1 base, with 13 bases sitting between them. Germline V gives CDR1 SGHNT, CDR2 YENEEA. The CDR3 runs 16 residues. The CDR3 region is CASSSASSKNTGELFF. CDR3 bases: TGTGCCAGCAGCTCCGCGTCTAGCAAGAACACCGGGGAGCTGTTTTTT. The variable domain in full, with the rest retrieved from reference TRBV11-3 and TRBJ2-2, is EAGVVQSPRYKIIEKKQPVAFWCNPISGHNTLYWYLQNLGQGPELLIRYENEEAVDDSQLPKDRFSAERLKGVDSTLKIQPAELGDSAVYLCASSSASSKNTGELFFGEGSRLTVL.

The chain is built from TRBV28 and TRBJ2-5; a possible D gene is TRBD1 (5 bases). Germline CDR1 and CDR2: MDHEN and SYDVKM. V shed 0 bases and J shed 2 bases, with 10 bases lying between them. This CDR3 has 15 amino acids. This CDR3 reads CASSLWDGQQETQYF. In nucleotides, the CDR3 is TGTGCCAGCAGTTTATGGGACGGACAACAAGAGACCCAGTACTTC.

The chain employs TRBV28 and TRBJ1-2, with D tentatively TRBD1 (5 bases). CDR3 length equals 12 residues. CDR1 is MDHEN, CDR2 SYDVKM, per germline. V lost 4 bases, J lost 4 bases, and 7 bases lay in between. CDR3 nucleotide sequence: TGTGCCAGCAGTTCCGGGACCTATGGCTACACCTTC. The encoded protein is CASSSGTYGYTF.

The chain combines TRBV28 with TRBJ2-1; D not resolved. Looked up from germline, CDR1 is MDHEN and CDR2 is SYDVKM. This CDR3 spans 11 amino acids. The germline V and J ends were trimmed by 3 bases and 8 bases, with 5 bases remaining between them. CDR3 bases: TGTGCCAGCAGTTTTTTTGATGAGCAGTTCTTC. Translation: CASSFFDEQFF.

The chain employs TRBV11-2 and TRBJ2-4, with no clear D. The germline V and J ends were trimmed by 0 bases and 8 bases, with 14 bases remaining between them. Germline V lookup: CDR1 SGHAT, CDR2 FQNNGV. This CDR3 comprises 15 residues. The CDR3 is CASSLDGGRADIQYF. The DNA for the CDR3 is TGTGCCAGCAGCTTAGACGGCGGTCGGGCGGACATTCAGTACTTC.

V usage is TRBV7-9 and J usage is TRBJ2-6, with D unclear. Per the germline V gene, CDR1 is SEHNR and CDR2 is FQNEAQ (reference sequence). CDR3 length: 13 amino acids. Between the trimmed V and J ends, which lost 1 base and 7 bases, there was a span of 5 bases. As DNA, the CDR3 is TGTGCCAGCAGCTTAGGTCAAGCCAACGTCCTGACTTTC. Encoded protein: CASSLGQANVLTF.

This chain connects TRBV28 to TRBJ2-1; TRBD2 aligns across 7 bases. The CDR3 extends over 15 amino acids. After removal of 8 bases from V and 1 base from J, the junction contained 8 bases not matched to a gene. Per the germline V gene, CDR1 is MDHEN and CDR2 is SYDVKM. In DNA form, the CDR3 reads TGTGCCAGCGGCCCCGAAGCGGGATCCTACAATGAGCAGTTCTTC. It yields the protein CASGPEAGSYNEQFF.

The V call is TRBV7-8, the J call TRBJ2-7, with 7 bases identical to TRBD2. Germline CDR1 is SGHVS and CDR2 is FQNEAQ. Trimming cost V 0 bases and J 2 bases; bases outside gene matches: 4. The CDR3 is 15 amino acids. Written as DNA, the CDR3 is TGTGCCAGCAGCTTAGCGGGGGGGGATCCCTACGAGCAGTACTTC. This codes for CASSLAGGDPYEQYF.

The V and J genes are TRBV18 and TRBJ1-4; D is undetermined. V dropped 4 bases and J dropped 0 bases, with 15 bases sitting between them. There are 17 residues in the CDR3. Germline assignment: CDR1 KGHSH and CDR2 LQKENI. CDR3 sequence reads: CASSHGFRTATNEKLFF. The CDR3 region has the DNA TGTGCCAGCTCACATGGATTCAGGACTGCAACTAATGAAAAACTGTTTTTT. The whole variable domain, remainder taken from reference TRBV18 and TRBJ1-4, is NAGVMQNPRHLVRRRGQEARLRCSPMKGHSHVYWYRQLPEEGLKFMVYLQKENIIDESGMPKERFSAEFPKEGPSILRIQQVVRGDSAAYFCASSHGFRTATNEKLFFGSGTQLSVL.

This clone showed up just once. The chain links TRBV9 to TRBJ1-3; 7 nucleotides match TRBD1. V lost 4 bases, J lost 3 bases, and 7 bases stayed unmatched. Germline CDR1 reads SGDLS; CDR2 reads YYNGEE. The CDR3 spans 15 residues. CDR3 nucleotides: TGTGCCAGCAGCCCGGTAGGGACAGTTGGAAACACCATATATTTT. Amino acids: CASSPVGTVGNTIYF.

The V call is TRBV7-8, the J call TRBJ1-5, with D perhaps TRBD1 (6 bases). Looked up from germline, CDR1 is SGHVS and CDR2 is FQNEAQ. Deletions cut 0 bases from V and 0 bases from J, with 9 bases between. This CDR3 is built from 16 residues. CDR3 bases: TGTGCCAGCAGCTTAGCTGGACAGACTAGCAATCAGCCCCAGCATTTT. Translated, it gives CASSLAGQTSNQPQHF.